This entry lists 23 T cell receptor beta chains sequenced from one sample in a study of blood T cell repertoires in COVID-19 (dated by TCRdb to the early 2020s). Library preparation used the immunoSEQ multiplex PCR assay. TCRdb took over this immuneACCESS table, retaining in-frame rearrangements with V and J assigned. Such tables are incomplete; in checked studies, under half of the missing clones stem from an unresolved V gene, and the remainder is unexplained. The sample table lists approximately 330,000 clones, over 80% of them with a count of one. Of the sample, approximately 9.4% falls within the top ten clones. The specimen sequenced was peripheral blood. All receptors come from a man aged 25-45 years with COVID-19, enrolled during active disease.

The chain joins TRBV10-3 to TRBJ2-1; 15 nucleotides agree with TRBD2. The CDR3 runs 18 residues. In germline, CDR1 is ENHRY, CDR2 SYGVKD. With V trimmed by 2 bases and J by 6 bases, 8 bases remained unmatched. The CDR3, as DNA: TGTGCCATCAGTGAGCAACCGGGACTAGCGGGAGGCACCAATGAGCAGTTCTTC. This encodes CAISEQPGLAGGTNEQFF.

The V gene is TRBV5-3, the J gene TRBJ1-6, with D uncertain. TRBV5-3 falls under the ORF class, with uncertain function. V was shortened by 3 bases and J by 9 bases, with 16 bases between the two germline ends. CDR3 length: 15 amino acids. The chain's CDR3 is CARSSPGGNSSPLHF. CDR3 sequence (DNA): TGTGCCAGAAGCTCCCCGGGAGGGAATAGTTCACCCCTCCACTTT.

The J gene is TRBJ2-3, the V gene TRBV7-8; tentatively, D is TRBD2 (5 bases). Trimming removed 1 base from V and 2 bases from J, with 16 bases in between. This CDR3 comprises 17 residues. Looked up from germline, CDR1 is SGHVS and CDR2 is FQNEAQ. The chain's CDR3 is CASSLGLGVTLTDTQYF. CDR3 DNA sequence: TGTGCCAGCAGCTTAGGACTGGGAGTGACGCTCACAGATACGCAGTATTTT.

The chain recombines TRBV2 with TRBJ2-2, with a possible D match to TRBD2 (7 bases). Germline CDR1 SNHLY, CDR2 FYNNEI. The CDR3 extends over 16 amino acids. Trimming stripped 7 bases from V and 2 bases from J, with 17 bases between. This CDR3 is CASTREGGRNTGELFF. DNA of the CDR3: TGTGCCAGCACCCGAGAGGGGGGGCGAAACACCGGGGAGCTGTTTTTT.

V usage is TRBV15 and J usage is TRBJ1-1; 8 nucleotides match TRBD1. J was trimmed by 11 bases and V by 1 base; bases with no gene match: 9. CDR3 length: 14 residues. Per germline, CDR1 LNHNV and CDR2 YYDKDF (reference sequence). CDR3 region: CATSRGIADRAAFF. The CDR3, as DNA: TGTGCCACCAGCAGAGGCATAGCGGACAGGGCGGCTTTCTTT.

The rearrangement uses TRBV19 and TRBJ2-7, with D possibly matching TRBD2 (6 bases). This CDR3 has 15 residues. Germline lookup yields CDR1 LNHDA and CDR2 SQIVND (reference sequence). Trimming pared 3 bases from V and 2 bases from J, leaving 14 bases between. Here the CDR3 reads CASSIGLGTAYEQYF. In DNA form, the CDR3 reads TGTGCCAGTAGTATCGGGTTGGGGACTGCCTACGAGCAGTACTTC.

V is TRBV6-2 or TRBV6-3 and J is TRBJ2-5, with TRBD2 as a possible D gene (5 bases). This CDR3 region has 14 residues. V was clipped by 5 bases and J by 5 bases, with 15 bases between them. The V gene's germline CDR1 is MNHEY and CDR2 SVGEGT. Here the CDR3 reads CASSVPPGWETQYF. The CDR3 nucleotides read TGTGCCAGCAGTGTACCTCCGGGGTGGGAGACCCAGTACTTC.

This rearrangement joins TRBV29-1 to TRBJ2-3; TRBD2 might be the D (7 bases). The CDR3 has 13 amino acids. Trimming took 3 bases from V and 5 from J, leaving 12 bases between them. Germline V gene sequence: CDR1 SQVTM, CDR2 ANQGSEA. The CDR3 spells CSVDRGGKDTQYF. In DNA form, the CDR3 reads TGCAGCGTTGATAGGGGGGGAAAAGATACGCAGTATTTT.

This sequence joins TRBV9 and TRBJ1-1; 7 positions match TRBD1. V shed 3 bases, J shed 0 bases, and the junction held 5 bases outside the gene matches. The CDR3 is 15 amino acids. Germline V gene data show CDR1 as SGDLS and CDR2 as YYNGEE. CDR3 DNA sequence: TGTGCCAGCAGCGAGTCGACAGGGATGAACACTGAAGCTTTCTTT. The encoded protein is CASSESTGMNTEAFF. Full variable domain (missing parts from reference TRBV9 and TRBJ1-1): DSGVTQTPKHLITATGQRVTLRCSPRSGDLSVYWYQQSLDQGLQFLIQYYNGEERAKGNILERFSAQQFPDLHSELNLSSLELGDSALYFCASSESTGMNTEAFFGQGTRLTVV.

This clone showed up just once. The gene calls are TRBV7-9 and TRBJ1-2; a possible D gene is TRBD1 (6 bases). The V gene's germline CDR1 is SEHNR and CDR2 FQNEAQ (reference sequence). Trimming took off 6 bases at V and 8 bases at J, with 19 bases between the two ends. The CDR3 is 14 amino acids. The CDR3 loop is CASSSQNRVEGYTF. CDR3 in DNA: TGTGCCAGCAGTTCCCAAAACAGGGTGGAGGGCTACACCTTC. The full variable domain, rest sourced from reference TRBV7-9 and TRBJ1-2, is DTGVSQNPRHKITKRGQNVTFRCDPISEHNRLYWYRQTLGQGPEFLTYFQNEAQLEKSRLLSDRFSAERPKGSFSTLEIQRTEQGDSAMYLCASSSQNRVEGYTFGSGTRLTVV.

The J gene is TRBJ2-2, the V gene TRBV19; TRBD1 agrees at 9 bases. This CDR3 is 14 amino acids long. Losses at the gene ends were 4 bases for V and 10 bases for J; bases not matched to a gene: 7. In germline, CDR1 is LNHDA, CDR2 SQIVND (reference sequence). As DNA, the CDR3 is TGTGCCAGTAGTACCTGGACAGGGGAGGAGGAGCTGTTTTTT. As protein: CASSTWTGEEELFF.

The chain uses TRBV9 and TRBJ2-5, with 9 bases aligning to TRBD2. From germline, CDR1 is SGDLS and CDR2 YYNGEE. The length of the CDR3 is 17 residues. Trimming took 4 bases from V and 1 from J; bases not matched to a gene: 11. The DNA of the CDR3 is TGTGCCAGCAGCCCCTACCCAGGGACTAGCCTCCAAGAGACCCAGTACTTC. The encoded protein is CASSPYPGTSLQETQYF.

The chain is built from TRBV9 and TRBJ2-7; the D gene is possibly TRBD2 (6 bases). The length of the CDR3 is 16 residues. Germline V lookup: CDR1 SGDLS, CDR2 YYNGEE. The V gene lost 2 bases and the J gene lost 0 bases, with 15 bases spanning the gap. As DNA, the CDR3 is TGTGCCAGCAGCGTGGCCCGGGACTCCCCCTCCTACGAGCAGTACTTC. Residues: CASSVARDSPSYEQYF.

This clone was found once. The CDR3 DNA sequence: TGTGCCAGCCACAGGGGGCCGACCCTTGAAGCTTTCTTT. It is translated as CASHRGPTLEAFF. V usage is TRBV2 and J usage is TRBJ1-1; 9 bases fit TRBD1. Germline V gene sequence: CDR1 SNHLY, CDR2 FYNNEI. CDR3 length: 13 amino acids. The ends lost 8 bases at V and 7 bases at J; junction bases unmatched: 8.

V is TRBV15 and J is TRBJ2-1; D might be TRBD2 (7 bases). CDR3 size: 19 residues. Germline CDR1 and CDR2: LNHNV and YYDKDF (reference sequence). The V end lost 1 base, the J end lost 0 bases, and 19 bases lay between the germline ends. The CDR3 sequence is CATSRVTGSGGSSYNEQFF. The CDR3 DNA follows: TGTGCCACCAGCAGAGTTACAGGGTCCGGCGGGAGCTCCTACAATGAGCAGTTCTTC.

In this sample, this clone turned up a few times. DNA for the CDR3: TGCGCCAGCAGCTTGGGACAAGCTGTCCAAGAGACCCAGTACTTC. Its protein product is CASSLGQAVQETQYF. The V gene is TRBV5-1, the J gene TRBJ2-5; no firm D call. Germline V gene sequence: CDR1 SGHRS, CDR2 YFSETQ. The germline V and J ends were trimmed by 0 bases and 1 base, with 10 bases remaining between them. The CDR3 contains 15 residues.

This chain connects TRBV5-4 to TRBJ2-7, with TRBD2 matching over 9 bases. The junction had 12 bases not matched to a gene; V was cut back by 5 bases and J by 6 bases. CDR3 length equals 15 residues. The germline V gene encodes CDR1 SGHNT and CDR2 YYREEE (reference sequence). CDR3 residues: CASRILAGDSSEQYF. The DNA of the CDR3 is TGTGCCAGCAGAATACTAGCGGGTGATTCCAGCGAGCAGTACTTC.

This chain uses TRBV30 with TRBJ2-1; TRBD2 matches at 7 bases. V dropped 5 bases and J dropped 13; count of bases not matched to a gene: 11. The germline gives CDR1 GTSNPN, CDR2 SVGIG (reference sequence). This CDR3 is built from 12 residues. CDR3 in amino acids: CAWGLAGVGQFF. CDR3 sequence (DNA): TGTGCCTGGGGACTGGCGGGAGTGGGACAGTTCTTC.

The chain has TRBV14 and TRBJ2-7, with 7 bases lining up with TRBD2. The V gene's germline CDR1 is SGHDN and CDR2 FVKESK. Germline trimming cut 1 base from V and 5 bases from J; bases unmatched to any gene: 29. The CDR3 has 22 residues. This chain's CDR3 is CASSQAPPGRVGRGGWTDEQYF. Here the CDR3 DNA reads TGTGCCAGCAGCCAAGCCCCTCCGGGGAGGGTCGGTCGTGGGGGATGGACGGACGAGCAGTACTTC.

The chain carries TRBV6-5 and TRBJ1-2; D possibly corresponds to TRBD1 (5 bases). Germline CDR1 reads MNHEY; CDR2 reads SVGAGI. The CDR3 length is 14 residues. The ends were cut back, 2 bases at V and 8 bases at J, with 15 bases in the middle. The DNA of the CDR3 is TGTGCCAGCAGTTACACCGCTCGCGGGGCAGGCTACACCTTC. Its translation: CASSYTARGAGYTF.

The chain uses TRBV4-3 and TRBJ2-2; 8 bases line up with TRBD2. The CDR3 spans 15 residues. Germline V CDR1 and CDR2: LGHNA, YSLEER. V dropped 1 base and J dropped 6; count of bases not matched to a gene: 4. DNA for the CDR3: TGCGCCAGCAGCCAAGTTCGGGAGGGACCCGGGGAGCTGTTTTTT. Its translation is CASSQVREGPGELFF.

The chain recombines TRBV19 with TRBJ2-1; 10 bases are shared with TRBD2. Per the germline V gene, CDR1 is LNHDA and CDR2 is SQIVND (reference sequence). CDR3 length: 16 residues. Trimming removed 6 bases from V and 0 bases from J; junction bases left unmatched: 5. This CDR3 is CASSGLAASSYNEQFF. CDR3 nucleotide sequence: TGTGCCAGTAGCGGACTAGCGGCGAGCTCCTACAATGAGCAGTTCTTC.

This chain uses TRBV9 with TRBJ2-3; TRBD2 agrees at 9 bases. CDR3 length: 17 residues. CDR1 SGDLS and CDR2 YYNGEE come from the germline V gene. Trimming at V came to 0 bases and at J to 2 bases, leaving 7 bases not matched to a gene. CDR3 bases: TGTGCCAGCAGCGTAGGGACTAGCGAGTTACTCACAGATACGCAGTATTTT. As protein: CASSVGTSELLTDTQYF.